This TCR beta chain was sequenced during a study of blood T cell repertoires in COVID-19. The assay was immunoSEQ multiplex PCR, and TCRdb's table has in-frame clones only and misses some. The sample records 200,000 to 250,000 clones, 85% being singletons. Cohorts were based on clinical histories the participants reported. Between the trimmed V and J ends, which lost 0 bases and 1 base, there was a span of 22 bases. There are 19 residues in the CDR3. The germline V gene has CDR1 SGDLS and CDR2 YYNGEE. The sample comprised PBMCs or T cells enriched from blood (not recorded which). The chain is built from TRBV9 and TRBJ1-1, with D possibly being TRBD1 (5 bases). This clonotype was obtained from a man aged 35-49 years who had recovered from COVID-19. For the CDR3, the DNA is TGTGCCAGCAGCGTAGGATTTCCGGGCAGGGCCACGGCGAACACTGAAGCTTTCTTT. Its protein product is CASSVGFPGRATANTEAFF.